The rows below give T cell receptor beta chains drawn from one sample of a study of CD8 T cells in ankylosing spondylitis. TCRdb re-analysed the 5' RACE reads in MiXCR, keeping a single row per CDR3 protein. The sample yields about 540,000 distinct CDR3 sequences, over 9.5% seen once. Material for sequencing was blood, either unsorted or a sorted T cell fraction (not recorded which). These receptors came from a male donor with ankylosing spondylitis. The CDR3 runs from the conserved cysteine through the conserved F or W. The D gene is left open where the match is weak. Rows may omit the clone size; those that give it use once, few, many or a size class.

j_call d_call clone_size v_call cdr3_aa cdr3_nt
TRBJ2-7 . . TRBV29-1 CSVGRDSSYEQYF TGCAGCGTTGGACGGGATAGCTCCTACGAGCAGTACTTC
TRBJ1-5 . . TRBV6-2/TRBV6-3 CASSPFRQHGGPDPQPQHF TGTGCCAGCAGCCCTTTCAGGCAACACGGGGGCCCGGATCCGCAGCCCCAGCATTTT
TRBJ2-3 TRBD2 . TRBV6-1 CASSLRTSGTSTDTQYF TGTGCCAGCAGTCTAAGGACTAGCGGGACCAGCACAGATACGCAGTATTTT
TRBJ1-5 . . TRBV20-1 CSARPDGNQPQHF TGCAGTGCTAGGCCAGACGGCAATCAGCCCCAGCATTTT
TRBJ2-5 . many TRBV7-9 CASSLAMGYQETQYF TGTGCCAGCAGCTTAGCCATGGGGTACCAAGAGACCCAGTACTTC
TRBJ1-2 TRBD1 . TRBV25-1 CASSEAPGQGPRGYTF TGTGCCAGCAGTGAAGCCCCGGGACAGGGACCTCGCGGCTACACCTTC
TRBJ1-6 . . TRBV19 CASTRRIDSPLHF TGTGCCAGTACCAGGAGGATAGACTCACCCCTCCACTTT
TRBJ1-2 . few TRBV7-9 CASSPQAFNYGYTF TGTGCCAGCAGCCCCCAGGCATTTAACTATGGCTACACCTTC
TRBJ2-1 TRBD1 few TRBV5-5 CASRPTGGNEQFF TGTGCCAGCCGCCCCACAGGGGGCAATGAGCAGTTCTTC
TRBJ1-1 . . TRBV20-1 CSASSTRTNTEAFF TGCAGTGCTAGTTCTACCAGGACGAACACTGAAGCTTTCTTT
TRBJ2-1 TRBD1 many TRBV5-1 CASSFGQGGGQFF TGCGCCAGCAGCTTTGGACAGGGCGGAGGGCAGTTCTTC
TRBJ1-4 . . TRBV11-2 CASSFNGATNEKLFF TGTGCCAGCAGCTTTAACGGTGCAACTAATGAAAAACTGTTTTTT
TRBJ2-1 . many TRBV12-3/TRBV12-4 CASSPTMGREQFF TGTGCCAGCAGTCCAACCATGGGGCGTGAGCAGTTCTTC
TRBJ2-6 . . TRBV20-1 CSASHISGANVLTF TGCAGTGCTAGTCACATCTCTGGGGCCAACGTCCTGACTTTC
TRBJ1-5 . few TRBV29-1 CSVGEEGGQPQHF TGCAGCGTTGGGGAGGAGGGGGGTCAGCCCCAGCATTTT
TRBJ2-5 TRBD1 few TRBV19 CASSTTATGQETQYF TGTGCCAGTAGTACGACGGCGACAGGGCAAGAGACCCAGTACTTC
TRBJ2-2 . many TRBV12-3/TRBV12-4 CASSWTVEYGELFF TGTGCCAGCAGTTGGACCGTGGAGTACGGGGAGCTGTTTTTT
TRBJ1-5 . . TRBV2 CASSEDGLGNQPQHF TGTGCCAGCAGTGAAGATGGGCTGGGCAATCAGCCCCAGCATTTT
TRBJ2-1 . . TRBV24-1 CATSSWTIAVYNEQFF TGTGCCACCAGTAGCTGGACTATAGCAGTATACAATGAGCAGTTCTTC
TRBJ1-1 . . TRBV29-1 CSVSGGGRTEAFF TGCAGCGTTTCCGGCGGGGGACGAACTGAAGCTTTCTTT
TRBJ1-4 . many TRBV20-1 CSPARNEKLFF TGCAGTCCAGCCCGTAATGAAAAACTGTTTTTT
TRBJ2-1 . few TRBV2 CASGQGYDNEQFF TGTGCCAGCGGGCAGGGGTACGACAATGAGCAGTTCTTC
TRBJ1-1 . few TRBV3-1 CASSQDTLGTEAFF TGTGCCAGCAGCCAAGACACTCTGGGTACTGAAGCTTTCTTT
TRBJ1-1 . . TRBV7-9 CASSPRQNLEAFF TGTGCCAGCAGCCCTAGACAGAATCTTGAAGCTTTCTTT
TRBJ2-1 . . TRBV30 CAFEPGDYNEQFF TGTGCCTTTGAGCCGGGAGACTACAATGAGCAGTTCTTC
TRBJ2-5 TRBD2 . TRBV11-3 CASSLTSARMTQYF TGTGCCAGCAGCTTAACTAGCGCCCGAATGACCCAGTACTTC
TRBJ2-1 TRBD2 . TRBV20-1 CSAPWPAGDYNEQFF TGCAGTGCCCCATGGCCAGCGGGAGACTACAATGAGCAGTTCTTC
TRBJ2-1 . few TRBV7-2 CASSLRWGISYNEQFF TGTGCCAGCAGCTTACGGTGGGGGATCTCCTACAATGAGCAGTTCTTC
TRBJ2-5 TRBD2 few TRBV7-7 CASSLGGLAGAQETQYF TGTGCCAGCAGCTTAGGCGGACTAGCGGGAGCCCAAGAGACCCAGTACTTC
TRBJ2-1 . . TRBV11-2 CASSLVRLALRRSSYNEQFF TGTGCCAGCAGCTTAGTCCGGCTAGCGCTACGAAGGAGCTCCTACAATGAGCAGTTCTTC
TRBJ2-5 TRBD2 . TRBV7-2 CASSLSGRGEETQYF TGTGCCAGCAGCTTAAGCGGGAGGGGGGAAGAGACCCAGTACTTC
TRBJ2-5 . many TRBV7-9 CASSLYLLDGGQETQYF TGTGCCAGCAGCTTATATCTCTTGGACGGTGGACAAGAGACCCAGTACTTC
TRBJ1-4 . . TRBV7-2 CASSLGVGVDNEKLFF TGTGCCAGCAGCTTAGGAGTTGGGGTCGACAATGAAAAACTGTTTTTT
TRBJ2-2 TRBD2 . TRBV6-2/TRBV6-3 CASTHLAGVLTGELFF TGTGCCAGCACACATCTAGCGGGAGTCCTGACCGGGGAGCTGTTTTTT
TRBJ1-1 TRBD1 few TRBV7-8 CASSTLTGTNTEAFF TGTGCCAGCAGCACCCTGACAGGGACGAACACTGAAGCTTTCTTT
TRBJ2-1 TRBD2 many TRBV20-1 CSARFLAGGLDEQFF TGCAGTGCTAGATTCCTAGCGGGAGGGCTGGATGAGCAGTTCTTC
TRBJ2-7 . . TRBV20-1 CSALSGYEQYF TGCAGTGCCCTGAGCGGCTACGAGCAGTACTTC
TRBJ1-5 . . TRBV20-1 CSARSRSNQPQHF TGCAGTGCGAGGTCCCGGAGCAATCAGCCCCAGCATTTT
TRBJ1-1 . few TRBV11-2 CASSFQTVNTEAFF TGTGCCAGCAGCTTCCAGACAGTGAACACTGAAGCTTTCTTT
TRBJ1-5 . many TRBV20-1 CSARGGENSNQPQHF TGCAGTGCTAGAGGGGGCGAGAATAGCAATCAGCCCCAGCATTTT
TRBJ2-3 TRBD2 . TRBV5-1 CASTAGATLDTQYF TGCGCCAGTACGGCGGGAGCTACATTGGATACGCAGTATTTT
TRBJ2-5 TRBD1 few TRBV20-1 CSATRFGTGQETQYF TGCAGTGCTACCCGTTTCGGGACAGGACAAGAGACCCAGTACTTC
TRBJ2-1 TRBD1 few TRBV7-9 CASSPDRYSSYNEQFF TGTGCCAGCAGCCCGGACAGGTACAGCTCCTACAATGAGCAGTTCTTC
TRBJ1-1 . . TRBV12-3/TRBV12-4 CASSFSDRMNTEAFF TGTGCCAGCAGTTTCAGTGACAGAATGAACACTGAAGCTTTCTTT
TRBJ2-2 . . TRBV3-1 CASSQTPRLGPPNTGELFF TGTGCCAGCAGCCAAACTCCCCGTCTGGGCCCTCCAAACACCGGGGAGCTGTTTTTT
TRBJ2-6 . many TRBV27 CASSSPSSGANVLTF TGTGCCAGCAGTTCCCCTAGCTCTGGGGCCAACGTCCTGACTTTC
TRBJ2-1 . few TRBV5-1 CASSLGFGGDNEQFF TGCGCCAGCAGCTTGGGATTCGGTGGAGATAATGAGCAGTTCTTC
TRBJ2-3 TRBD2 . TRBV2 CASSGRHTDTQYF TGTGCCAGCAGCGGGAGGCACACAGATACGCAGTATTTT
TRBJ2-5 TRBD2 . TRBV6-2/TRBV6-3 CASSTPGLAQQETQYF TGTGCCAGCAGTACTCCGGGACTAGCACAGCAAGAGACCCAGTACTTC
TRBJ2-3 TRBD2 . TRBV20-1 CSARDLLAGAFSGTDTQYF TGCAGTGCTAGAGACCTACTAGCGGGGGCCTTTTCTGGCACAGATACGCAGTATTTT
TRBJ1-5 . many TRBV24-1 CATSESGFSSNQPQHF TGTGCCACCAGTGAATCGGGTTTCTCTAGCAATCAGCCCCAGCATTTT
TRBJ2-1 . few TRBV21-1 CASVHNGPHRCDEQFF TGTGCCAGCGTACACAACGGACCACACCGTTGCGATGAGCAGTTCTTC